The rows below give T cell receptor beta chains drawn from one sample of a study of cytomegalovirus exposure and HLA in healthy donors. The data were produced by immunoSEQ multiplex PCR, yet TCRdb's version contains in-frame clones alone and is incomplete. The sample table sets out about 100,000 clones. Sequenced input: PBMCs. The source of these receptors is a girl aged 5-17 years in good health and CMV-seropositive. CDR3s include the opening cysteine and the closing phenylalanine or tryptophan. A D gene is named only where the DNA matches it firmly.

v_call,d_call,j_call,cdr3_nt,cdr3_aa
TRBV4-1,-,TRBJ1-2,TGCGCCAGCAGCCAAGAGCCAGTCCGCGGCTACACCTTC,CASSQEPVRGYTF
TRBV19,-,TRBJ2-5,TGTGCCAGTACAATGACAGGCCTGGGAGAGACCCAGTACTTC,CASTMTGLGETQYF
TRBV25-1,-,TRBJ2-5,TGTGCCAGCAGTGCACAGGCGACCCAGTACTTC,CASSAQATQYF
TRBV4-1,TRBD1,TRBJ1-1,TGCGCCAGCAGCTTTAGTGGACAGGGGTCAACTGAAGCTTTCTTT,CASSFSGQGSTEAFF
TRBV29-1,-,TRBJ1-1,TGCAGCGTTGACGAGTGGAACACTGAAGCTTTCTTT,CSVDEWNTEAFF
TRBV4-2,-,TRBJ2-1,TGTGCCAGCAGCCAAGAACTTACCTCCTACAATGAGCAGTTCTTC,CASSQELTSYNEQFF
TRBV5-4,-,TRBJ2-5,TGTGCCAGCAGCTTGAGAGTGATGGAGACCCAGTACTTC,CASSLRVMETQYF
TRBV27,-,TRBJ1-1,TGTGCCAGCAGTTGGGCGGGGAACACTGAAGCTTTCTTT,CASSWAGNTEAFF
TRBV27,-,TRBJ1-1,TGTGCCAGCAGTTCTTCAGGGTACACTGAAGCTTTCTTT,CASSSSGYTEAFF
TRBV5-1,-,TRBJ1-5,TGCGCCAGCAGTCCCGGGAACAATCAGCCCCAGCATTTT,CASSPGNNQPQHF
TRBV14,TRBD1,TRBJ1-6,TGTGCCAGCAGCCGCAGGGACAGTCGAAATTCACCCCTCCACTTT,CASSRRDSRNSPLHF
TRBV4-3,-,TRBJ1-1,TGCGCCAGCACAGGCGGGGGCCACACTGAAGCTTTCTTT,CASTGGGHTEAFF
TRBV30,-,TRBJ2-1,TGTGCCTGGAACGGGGGTAGCTCCGACAATGAGCAGTTCTTC,CAWNGGSSDNEQFF
TRBV5-6,TRBD1,TRBJ1-2,TGTGCCAGCAGGACAGGGGGGGGATCTGGCTATGGCTACACCTTC,CASRTGGGSGYGYTF
TRBV7-2,TRBD2,TRBJ2-2,TGTGCCAGCCAACGAGGCCGGGGGGGGTACACCGGGGAGCTGTTTTTT,CASQRGRGGYTGELFF
TRBV7-9,TRBD1,TRBJ2-2,TGTGCCAGCAGCCCAGATCGGGACAGGGGTTGGAGCGGGGAGCTGTTTTTT,CASSPDRDRGWSGELFF
TRBV15,TRBD2,TRBJ2-2,TGTGCCACCAGCAGAGATCAGGCGGGGGGAAACACCGGGGAGCTGTTTTTT,CATSRDQAGGNTGELFF
TRBV14,TRBD1,TRBJ1-2,TGTGCCAGCAGCATCGGGACAGCTTATGGCTACACCTTC,CASSIGTAYGYTF
TRBV6-5,TRBD1,TRBJ2-1,TGTGCCAGCGGGCCGGGGACAGGGGCCAATGAGCAGTTCTTC,CASGPGTGANEQFF
TRBV5-6,-,TRBJ2-7,TGTGCCAGCATGACACGGACAGTGGGAAGCGAGCAGTACTTC,CASMTRTVGSEQYF
TRBV14,TRBD1,TRBJ1-2,TGTGCCAGCAGCCAAGGGGACAGGGGGCAAGGCTACACCTTC,CASSQGDRGQGYTF
TRBV5-1,-,TRBJ1-4,TGCGCCAGCAGCCCGCTGCCGGGGACAACTAATGAAAAACTGTTTTTT,CASSPLPGTTNEKLFF
TRBV5-6,-,TRBJ1-6,TGTGCCAGCAGCTCGAGCATTGAAAAGAATTCACCCCTCCACTTT,CASSSSIEKNSPLHF
TRBV4-3,TRBD2,TRBJ2-2,TGCGCCAGCAGCCAAGAGGCTAGCGGGGGTAACACCGGGGAGCTGTTTTTT,CASSQEASGGNTGELFF
TRBV2,TRBD1,TRBJ2-5,TGTGCCAGCAGTCGGGACAGGGGTAAGGAGACCCAGTACTTC,CASSRDRGKETQYF
TRBV4-3,-,TRBJ1-1,TGCGCCAGCAGCCATGCCGGGAACACTGAAGCTTTCTTT,CASSHAGNTEAFF
TRBV6-1,-,TRBJ2-5,TGTGCCAGCAGTCAAGGCGATGCGGAGACCCAGTACTTC,CASSQGDAETQYF
TRBV21-1,-,TRBJ1-1,TGTGCCAGCAGCAAACTAGGACAGCGTGACACTGAAGCTTTCTTT,CASSKLGQRDTEAFF
TRBV4-1,TRBD1,TRBJ1-2,TGCGCCAGCAGCCAAGAGGGGACAGGGTACGGAAATGGCTACACCTTC,CASSQEGTGYGNGYTF
TRBV27,TRBD1,TRBJ1-5,TGTGCCAGCAGTCTAAAGGGACAGAGGAATCAGCCCCAGCATTTT,CASSLKGQRNQPQHF
TRBV18,TRBD2,TRBJ2-3,TGTGCCAGCTCACCATCAGGGAGCGGGGGGTCCACAGATACGCAGTATTTT,CASSPSGSGGSTDTQYF
TRBV18,TRBD1,TRBJ1-1,TGTGCCAGCTCACCTGGAGGGGGCAACACTGAAGCTTTCTTT,CASSPGGGNTEAFF
TRBV29-1,-,TRBJ2-2,TGCAGCGTTGTTGAGTCTCCCGGGGAGCTGTTTTTT,CSVVESPGELFF
TRBV25-1,-,TRBJ2-2,TGTGCCAGCAGTGACCTCCCGGCCGGGGAGCTGTTTTTT,CASSDLPAGELFF
TRBV6-5,-,TRBJ2-5,TGTGCCAGCAGTTTCTCCGGGGAGAACCAGTACTTC,CASSFSGENQYF
TRBV7-9,TRBD1,TRBJ1-6,TGTGCCAGCAGCGACAGGGGAAATAATTCACCCCTCCACTTT,CASSDRGNNSPLHF
TRBV5-1,-,TRBJ2-5,TGCGCCAGCAGCATATCCGGGACATCAGGGGAGACCCAGTACTTC,CASSISGTSGETQYF
TRBV28,-,TRBJ2-3,TGTGCCAGCAGTTTACCCCAATTTTTGGGGCCTGGCACAGATACGCAGTATTTT,CASSLPQFLGPGTDTQYF
TRBV9,-,TRBJ1-1,TGTGCCAGCAGCGTCGACAGTTTACGTGGCACTGAAGCTTTCTTT,CASSVDSLRGTEAFF
TRBV5-1,-,TRBJ2-7,TGCGCCAGCAGCTTGGAGGAGGGAGACTACGAGCAGTACTTC,CASSLEEGDYEQYF
TRBV19,-,TRBJ2-1,TGTGCCAGTAGCGGGGGCTACAATGAGCAGTTCTTC,CASSGGYNEQFF
TRBV5-1,TRBD2,TRBJ2-3,TGCGCCAGCAGCTTGACTAGCGCGACAGATACGCAGTATTTT,CASSLTSATDTQYF
TRBV6-6,TRBD1,TRBJ2-5,TGTGCCAGCGGGACAGAAGAGACCCAGTACTTC,CASGTEETQYF
TRBV18,-,TRBJ2-5,TGTGCCAGCTCACCACCGGCGGGGAAAGAGACCCAGTACTTC,CASSPPAGKETQYF
TRBV18,-,TRBJ1-3,TGTGCCAGCTCATCCGACAGCTCTGGAAACACCATATATTTT,CASSSDSSGNTIYF
TRBV6-6,TRBD1,TRBJ1-1,TGTGCCAGCAGACCAGGGGGAGGTAGGGCTGAAGCTTTCTTT,CASRPGGGRAEAFF
TRBV19,-,TRBJ2-7,TGTGCCAGTAGTAGCGGTGACGAGCAGTACTTC,CASSSGDEQYF